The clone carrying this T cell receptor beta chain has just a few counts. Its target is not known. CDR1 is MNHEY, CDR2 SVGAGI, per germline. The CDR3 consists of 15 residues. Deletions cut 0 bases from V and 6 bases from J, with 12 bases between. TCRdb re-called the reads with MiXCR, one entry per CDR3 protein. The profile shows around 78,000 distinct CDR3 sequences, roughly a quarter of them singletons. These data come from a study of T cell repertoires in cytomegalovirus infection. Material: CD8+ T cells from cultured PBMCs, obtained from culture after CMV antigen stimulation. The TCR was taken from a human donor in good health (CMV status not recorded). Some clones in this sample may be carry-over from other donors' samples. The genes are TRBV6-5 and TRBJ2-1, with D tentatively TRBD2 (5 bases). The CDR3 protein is CASSYSSGLSNEQFF. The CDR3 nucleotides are TGTGCCAGCAGTTACTCGAGCGGACTGTCCAATGAGCAGTTCTTC.